The clone carrying this TCR beta chain was counted at least ten times. Its antigen is still unknown. The source of the sample is a study of identical twins. Study results and caveats: Fewer insertions marked abundant cord blood beta clonotypes; young adult naive trended weakly, memory not at all. Findings depended on cross-sectional statistics rather than tracking the same donors.

Germline CDR1 reads DFQATT; CDR2 reads SNEGSKA (reference sequence). V gave up 1 base and J gave up 0 bases, with 13 bases separating them. The CDR3 sequence is 16 residues long. TCRdb used MiXCR to reprocess the 5' RACE reads, holding one entry per CDR3 protein. The table shows about 700,000 distinct CDR3 sequences, with 5.5% to 6.5% occurring only once. The receptor comes from a young man in good health. V usage is TRBV20-1 and J usage is TRBJ2-1; possibly TRBD2 for D (6 bases). The sample comprised naive T cells sorted from blood. CDR3: CSARVQRASSYNEQFF. The DNA for the CDR3 is TGCAGTGCTAGAGTTCAGCGGGCAAGCTCCTACAATGAGCAGTTCTTC.